The clone carrying this T cell receptor (beta chain) was counted a few times. The antigen is not known. This entry belongs to a study of CD8+ T cells in alopecia areata. V shed 2 bases and J shed 0 bases, with 11 bases lying between them. Germline loops: CDR1 MNHNY, CDR2 SVGAGI (reference sequence). This CDR3 has 15 residues. Extraction of RNA preceded its reverse transcription into cDNA, which served as the sequencing template. TCRdb's table, derived via immunoSEQ multiplex PCR, lists solely in-frame clones and lacks some. The table shows 200,000 to 250,000 clones, with 56% occurring only once. Study-wide results and limits: In lesional scalp, particularly from alopecia totalis/universalis, clonality was higher than in normal scalp.

This TCR derives from a human donor in good health. The chain carries TRBV6-6 and TRBJ2-7; D is unresolved. The sample comprised CD8+ T cells sorted from blood. CDR3 amino acids: CASSYHADSSYEQYF. DNA for the CDR3: TGTGCCAGCAGTTACCACGCGGATAGCTCCTACGAGCAGTACTTC.